Included here is one TCR beta chain sequence, with context. Its specificity is not known. This CDR3 comprises 13 residues. Germline V gene data show CDR1 as SNHLY and CDR2 as FYNNEI. V lost 4 bases, J lost 3 bases, and 9 bases lay in between. The sample belongs to a study of CD8 T cells in ankylosing spondylitis. Study results and limitations: According to the report, clones linked to the disease were significantly enriched in matched synovial fluid samples taken from ankylosing spondylitis patients. Disease-linked clones were CD8+ and relatively rare in peripheral blood. Blood of patients with ankylosing spondylitis appeared to be characterized by a TCR beta motif of several highly homologous variants.

Libraries for TCR beta were made by quantitative 5'-RACE with molecular barcodes. TCRdb called the 5' RACE reads again in MiXCR, with one record for every CDR3 protein. Here the sample spans a few hundred thousand distinct CDR3 sequences, 6.5% to 10% being singletons. The TCR was taken from a male donor with ankylosing spondylitis. Sequencing was done on a sample of blood, either unsorted or a sorted T cell fraction (not recorded which). The gene calls are TRBV2 and TRBJ1-2; D perhaps matches TRBD1 (5 bases). CDR3 protein: CASSAGTDYGYTF. As DNA, the CDR3 is TGTGCCAGCAGTGCCGGGACGGACTATGGCTACACCTTC.